This T cell receptor beta chain was recorded in a study of blood T cell repertoires in COVID-19. Across the whole study: COVID-19 samples, acute and convalescent, were from the United States, Italy and Spain.

The method was immunoSEQ multiplex PCR; TCRdb's version includes in-frame clones alone and lacks a portion of them. The data hold 100,000 or so clones, with 92% observed a single time. V was pared by 0 bases and J by 11 bases, with 16 bases between. The CDR3 length is 14 residues. Germline values: CDR1 SEHNR, CDR2 FQNEAQ (reference sequence). This chain uses TRBV7-9 with TRBJ1-1, with D perhaps matching TRBD1 (5 bases). The receptor was isolated from a man between 65 and 85 years old with acute or convalescent COVID-19. Sample: peripheral blood. CDR3 sequence (DNA): TGTGCCAGCAGCTTAGCGTTAGGTGGAGGGACGGCTTTCTTT. Protein sequence: CASSLALGGGTAFF.